What follows is one TCR beta chain and its context. These data are taken from a study of T cells in localized non-small cell lung cancer. Germline CDR1 and CDR2: SGHNT and YENEEA. V was pared by 1 base and J by 5 bases, with 8 bases of the junction left unmatched. The CDR3 contains 16 residues. The repertoire was sequenced with immunoSEQ multiplex PCR; TCRdb's copy has only in-frame clones and lacks some. This table holds about 7,300 clones, about 21% found once. The V call is TRBV11-3, the J call TRBJ2-5, with TRBD1 matching 9 bases. The source material was lung tumor tissue, sampled before any cancer treatment. The receptor comes from a man aged 40-75 years with stage III squamous cell lung carcinoma. The CDR3 loop is CASSLVYRGPGETQYF. CDR3 nucleotides: TGTGCCAGCAGCTTAGTCTACAGGGGGCCTGGTGAGACCCAGTACTTC.